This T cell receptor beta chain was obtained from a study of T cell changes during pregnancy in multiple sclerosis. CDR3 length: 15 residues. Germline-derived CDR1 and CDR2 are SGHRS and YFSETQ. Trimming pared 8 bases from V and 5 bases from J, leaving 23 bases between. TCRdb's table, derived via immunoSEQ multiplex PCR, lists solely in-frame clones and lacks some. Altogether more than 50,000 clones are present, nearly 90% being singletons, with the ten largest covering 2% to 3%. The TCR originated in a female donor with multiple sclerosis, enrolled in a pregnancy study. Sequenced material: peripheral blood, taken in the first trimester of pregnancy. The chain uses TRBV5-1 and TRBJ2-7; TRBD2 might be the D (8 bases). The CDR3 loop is CASSGTVGGVDEQYF. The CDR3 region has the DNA TGCGCCAGTAGCGGGACAGTCGGCGGGGTGGACGAGCAGTACTTC.